This TCR beta chain was sequenced during a study of blood T cell repertoires in COVID-19. Overall study: Material from acute and convalescent COVID-19 was sourced from the United States, Italy and Spain. T cells, B-cell-depleted T cells, or PBMCs supplied cDNA or gDNA.

Original processing notes: Counts of nucleated cells, estimated from reference gene primer amplification, were obtained. The protocol was immunoSEQ multiplex PCR, while the TCRdb copy is restricted to in-frame clones and leaves out a portion. The V and J calls and the clone size are those of that table, but D and trimming were determined from the DNA. The sample lists 54,000 or so clones, around four fifths occurring once. Sequencing was done on a sample of peripheral blood. The sequence was obtained from a woman older than 75 with acute or convalescent COVID-19.

The CDR3 DNA reads TGTGCCAGCAGCTTAGCTAGCTTCAATGAGCAGTTCTTC. It codes for CASSLASFNEQFF. V and J are TRBV7-2 and TRBJ2-1; no clear D gene. The CDR3 has 13 amino acids. Germline loops: CDR1 SGHTA, CDR2 FQGNSA. V was trimmed by 0 bases and J by 6 bases, leaving 6 bases between them.